The 14 T cell receptor beta chains reported below all come from one sample, sequenced in a study of identical twins. TCRdb recomputed calls from the 5' RACE reads with MiXCR, one row per CDR3 protein. The sample contains approximately 410,000 distinct CDR3 sequences, 15% to 20% of which appear only once. The sequenced sample consisted of naive T cells sorted from blood. These receptors came from a man aged 45-60 years in good health.

This clonotype appeared a few times. The genes are TRBV4-3 and TRBJ1-4; D is undetermined. CDR1 is LGHNA and CDR2 is YSLEER in the germline V gene. The V end was cut by 0 bases, the J end by 7 bases, with 6 bases between. The CDR3 covers 13 residues. In DNA form, the CDR3 reads TGCGCCAGCAGCCAAGAGGTGTTTGAAAAACTGTTTTTT. It encodes CASSQEVFEKLFF.

There are many counts of this clonotype. The chain combines TRBV3-1 with TRBJ1-2; 12 positions agree with TRBD1. Germline CDR1 LGHDT, CDR2 YNNKEL (reference sequence). The CDR3 sequence is 15 residues long. V lost 7 bases, J lost 4 bases, and 7 bases stayed unmatched. CDR3 residues: CASTRGTGGFYGYTF. The DNA of the CDR3 is TGTGCCAGCACCCGCGGGACAGGGGGCTTCTATGGCTACACCTTC.

The chain recombines TRBV15 with TRBJ2-2; no reliable D call. The CDR3 spans 13 residues. Germline V gene lookup returns CDR1 LNHNV and CDR2 YYDKDF (reference sequence). V was trimmed by 0 bases and J by 7 bases, leaving 6 bases between them. The CDR3 here is CATSRDRIGELFF. The CDR3 nucleotides are TGTGCCACCAGCAGAGATAGGATCGGGGAGCTGTTTTTT.

This chain joins TRBV12-3 or TRBV12-4 and TRBJ1-6, with D perhaps matching TRBD1 (6 bases). Trimming shortened V by 6 bases and J by 7 bases, and 13 bases separated the two germline ends. There are 14 residues in the CDR3. CDR3 in amino acids: CASSLRGANSPLHF. CDR3 in DNA: TGTGCCAGCAGCTTGAGGGGGGCCAATTCACCCCTCCACTTT.

In DNA form, the CDR3 reads TGCAGTGCACCGACAGGGAACACCGGGGAGCTGTTTTTT. As protein: CSAPTGNTGELFF. The rearrangement uses TRBV20-1 and TRBJ2-2, with D perhaps matching TRBD1 (6 bases). Trimming left V 6 bases short and J 1 base short, with 9 bases between. This CDR3 is 13 amino acids long. Germline CDR1 is DFQATT and CDR2 is SNEGSKA (reference sequence).

The sample holds many counts of this clonotype. This rearrangement joins TRBV28 to TRBJ2-7, with 9 bases lining up with TRBD2. Germline V gives CDR1 MDHEN, CDR2 SYDVKM. The CDR3 covers 14 residues. J gave up 2 bases and V 6 bases, and 5 bases lay outside the gene matches. The CDR3 is CASSLSGRPYEQYF. CDR3 DNA: TGTGCCAGCAGCCTCAGCGGGAGGCCCTACGAGCAGTACTTC.

The chain couples TRBV5-6 to TRBJ2-5, with TRBD2 matching 9 bases. J was trimmed by 2 bases and V by 5 bases; bases with no gene match: 22. The CDR3 totals 20 residues. Germline V gives CDR1 SGHDT, CDR2 YYEEEE. The CDR3 sequence is CASSLLARGGFVSGQETQYF. The CDR3 DNA reads as TGTGCCAGCAGTTTACTTGCGCGGGGGGGCTTCGTCTCCGGGCAAGAGACCCAGTACTTC. Variable domain in full (rest from reference TRBV5-6 and TRBJ2-5): DAGVTQSPTHLIKTRGQQVTLRCSPKSGHDTVSWYQQALGQGPQFIFQYYEEEERQRGNFPDRFSGHQFPNYSSELNVNALLLGDSALYLCASSLLARGGFVSGQETQYFGPGTRLLVL.

In this sample, this clonotype turned up once. The chain uses TRBV30 and TRBJ2-2, with a tentative D call TRBD2 (5 bases). This CDR3 region has 13 residues. The germline CDR1 and CDR2 sequences are GTSNPN and SVGIG (reference sequence). Trimming shortened V by 3 bases and J by 1 base, and 6 bases separated the two germline ends. CDR3 sequence (DNA): TGTGCCTGGAGCGGACTGAACACCGGGGAGCTGTTTTTT. Its protein is CAWSGLNTGELFF.

The rearrangement uses TRBV4-2 and TRBJ2-7; TRBD1 or TRBD2 may be the D gene (6 bases each). V gave up 4 bases and J gave up 5 bases, with 18 bases separating them. The CDR3 totals 15 residues. Germline V gene data show CDR1 as LGHNA and CDR2 as YNFKEQ. For the CDR3, the DNA is TGTGCCAGCAGCCGGTCCCGGGGGCCTTCCGACGAGCAGTACTTC. Translated, it gives CASSRSRGPSDEQYF.

This rearrangement joins TRBV12-3 or TRBV12-4 to TRBJ2-3; TRBD2 agrees at 7 bases. With 3 bases clipped from V and 3 bases from J, the junction kept 6 bases outside the gene matches. The length of the CDR3 is 15 residues. CDR3 nucleotide sequence: TGTGCCAGCAGTTTTCGGCAGGGAGGGACAGATACGCAGTATTTT. As protein: CASSFRQGGTDTQYF.

This clonotype was seen repeatedly, ten times or more. The V and J genes are TRBV12-3 or TRBV12-4 and TRBJ1-4; D call uncertain. The CDR3 spans 21 residues. The V and J ends lost 1 base and 5 bases respectively, with 29 bases between them. For the CDR3, the DNA is TGTGCCAGCAGTTTAGTCCTTCGGTATGGGAGAGACACGACTTTAAATGAAAAACTGTTTTTT. Its translation: CASSLVLRYGRDTTLNEKLFF.

This clonotype was seen ten or more times. The chain is built from TRBV20-1 and TRBJ1-5, with D unclear. V gave up 1 base and J gave up 5 bases, with 15 bases separating them. CDR1 and CDR2 from the germline V gene are DFQATT and SNEGSKA (reference sequence). This CDR3 comprises 15 residues. This CDR3 reads CSARVPNRDHQPQHF. CDR3 nucleotide sequence: TGCAGTGCTAGAGTGCCCAACAGAGATCATCAGCCCCAGCATTTT.

This clonotype appeared a few times. The J gene is TRBJ1-4, the V gene TRBV6-5; D ambiguous. The CDR3 consists of 13 residues. Germline loops: CDR1 MNHEY, CDR2 SVGAGI. V was pared by 0 bases and J by 8 bases, with 7 bases between. CDR3 sequence reads: CASSYSLGEKLFF. As DNA, the CDR3 is TGTGCCAGCAGTTACTCGTTGGGGGAAAAACTGTTTTTT.

Many counts were recorded for this clonotype. The chain employs TRBV5-5 and TRBJ1-1; D is perhaps TRBD1 (5 bases). The V gene's germline CDR1 is SGHKS and CDR2 YYEKEE (reference sequence). CDR3 length: 15 amino acids. Trimming removed 0 bases at V and 1 base at J, with 10 bases between. The CDR3 nucleotides are TGTGCCAGCAGCTTGGCAGGAGGGACGAACACTGAAGCTTTCTTT. It is translated as CASSLAGGTNTEAFF. Based on the CDR3 plus reference TRBV5-5 and TRBJ1-1, the full variable domain is DAGVTQSPTHLIKTRGQQVTLRCSPISGHKSVSWYQQVLGQGPQFIFQYYEKEERGRGNFPDRFSARQFPNYSSELNVNALLLGDSALYLCASSLAGGTNTEAFFGQGTRLTVV.